A single sample is the source of the 27 T cell receptor beta chains below, sequenced in a study of shared clonotypes between healthy human individuals. Generated by immunoSEQ multiplex PCR, the TCRdb table keeps only in-frame clones and is missing some. The sample holds about 1 million clones, around four fifths seen once. The material sequenced was memory CD4+ T cells sorted from blood. Subset defined: CD45RA-negative fraction. The receptors originated from a man younger than 35 in good health.

The chain carries TRBV2 and TRBJ1-6; TRBD1 might be the D (5 bases). The CDR3 contains 16 residues. V lost 4 bases to trimming and J lost 7 bases, with 17 bases between them. CDR1 is SNHLY and CDR2 is FYNNEI in the germline V gene. The CDR3 loop reads CASSGRAPRDNSPLHF. The CDR3 DNA follows: TGTGCCAGCAGTGGAAGGGCTCCTAGGGACAATTCACCCCTCCACTTT. Filled out from reference TRBV2 and TRBJ1-6, the complete variable domain reads EPEVTQTPSHQVTQMGQEVILRCVPISNHLYFYWYRQILGQKVEFLVSFYNNEISEKSEIFDDQFSVERPDGSNFTLKIRSTKLEDSAMYFCASSGRAPRDNSPLHFGNGTRLTVT.

The chain couples TRBV5-4 to TRBJ1-1, with 8 positions matching TRBD1. Germline assignment: CDR1 SGHNT and CDR2 YYREEE (reference sequence). This CDR3 comprises 13 residues. The junction had 10 bases not matched to a gene; V was cut back by 4 bases and J by 11 bases. CDR3 region: CASSVVSDREAFF. In DNA, the CDR3 is TGTGCCAGCAGCGTGGTATCGGACAGGGAGGCTTTCTTT.

For the CDR3, the DNA is TGTGCCAGCAGTGTAACGGGAAACCCAACCTACGAGCAGTACTTC. Protein: CASSVTGNPTYEQYF. The J gene is TRBJ2-7, the V gene TRBV6-1, with a possible D match to TRBD2 (5 bases). V lost 4 bases and J 2 bases, leaving 15 bases between the germline ends. Per the germline V gene, CDR1 is MNHNS and CDR2 is SASEGT. This CDR3 spans 15 amino acids.

Comment on this clone: Within the sample, other DNA sequences also encode this same CDR3. J is TRBJ1-6 and V is TRBV10-3; D gene unclear. Germline CDR1 reads ENHRY; CDR2 reads SYGVKD. V was trimmed by 0 bases and J by 7 bases, leaving 4 bases between them. CDR3 length: 13 amino acids. CDR3 protein: CAISESANSPLHF. The CDR3 coding sequence is TGTGCCATCAGTGAGTCGGCAAATTCACCCCTCCACTTT.

The sample holds many counts of this clone. The identical CDR3 is also encoded by other nucleotide sequences in the sample. V gene TRBV7-2 combines with J gene TRBJ1-1; D gene ambiguous. CDR3 length: 13 residues. Deletions cut 1 base from V and 1 base from J, with 4 bases between. Germline CDR1 reads SGHTA; CDR2 reads FQGNSA. The CDR3 sequence: CASSLGTNTEAFF. The CDR3 DNA is TGTGCCAGCAGCTTAGGAACGAACACTGAAGCTTTCTTT.

This chain joins TRBV27 and TRBJ1-6; D uncertain. Germline-derived CDR1 and CDR2 are MNHEY and SMNVEV (reference sequence). The V end lost 0 bases, the J end lost 3 bases, and 12 bases lay between the germline ends. The CDR3 consists of 17 residues. The CDR3 DNA follows: TGTGCCAGCAGTTTATCGACGAAGACTCTCTATAATTCACCCCTCCACTTT. This encodes CASSLSTKTLYNSPLHF.

The CDR3 sequence is CASSRALGNTIYF. DNA of the CDR3: TGTGCCAGCAGCAGGGCGTTAGGAAACACCATATATTTT. The rearrangement uses TRBV27 and TRBJ1-3, with a weak D call TRBD1 (5 bases). The CDR3 length is 13 residues. Germline assignment: CDR1 MNHEY and CDR2 SMNVEV (reference sequence). Trimming removed 6 bases at V and 4 bases at J, with 10 bases between.

CDR3 nucleotide sequence: TGTGCCAGCGCCTCAGTCCCGTTCTCTGGAAACACCATATATTTT. Residues: CASASVPFSGNTIYF. The genes are TRBV6-5 and TRBJ1-3; no firm D call. Trimming removed 8 bases at V and 0 bases at J, with 14 bases between. Germline CDR1 is MNHEY and CDR2 is SVGAGI. The CDR3 totals 15 residues.

The chain couples TRBV30 to TRBJ1-4; 8 bases line up with TRBD1. Per germline, CDR1 GTSNPN and CDR2 SVGIG (reference sequence). J gave up 7 bases and V 7 bases, and 5 bases lay outside the gene matches. CDR3 size: 12 residues. The CDR3 spells CAFRTGPEKLFF. The CDR3 DNA follows: TGTGCCTTTAGGACAGGGCCTGAAAAACTGTTTTTT.

V gene TRBV18 combines with J gene TRBJ2-6, with D uncertain. V was pared by 6 bases and J by 0 bases, with 15 bases between. The CDR3 runs 17 residues. Germline CDR1 is KGHSH and CDR2 is LQKENI. CDR3 residues: CASSPGTAYSGANVLTF. Written as DNA, the CDR3 is TGTGCCAGCTCTCCTGGTACAGCCTACTCTGGGGCCAACGTCCTGACTTTC.

This chain connects TRBV19 to TRBJ2-7; TRBD1 agrees at 8 bases. CDR1 and CDR2 (germline): LNHDA, SQIVND (reference sequence). The CDR3 covers 14 residues. V was pared by 6 bases and J by 8 bases, with 12 bases of the junction left unmatched. The CDR3 DNA reads TGTGCCAGTAGCCCCACCGGGACAGGTTCAAAGCAGTACTTC. It is translated as CASSPTGTGSKQYF.

V gene TRBV21-1 combines with J gene TRBJ2-6; the tabulated D call, TRBD1, remains unverified against the DNA. TRBV21-1 corresponds to a pseudogene. The CDR3 length is 21 residues. CDR3: CASSNPGQRNLFYPGANVLTF. In DNA, the CDR3 is TGTGCCAGCAGCAACCCGGGACAGAGGAATCTTTTTTACCCTGGGGCCAACGTCCTGACTTTC.

The rearrangement joins TRBV11-3 to TRBJ2-6, with TRBD1 matching over 8 bases. Germline assignment: CDR1 SGHNT and CDR2 YENEEA. This CDR3 contains 16 residues. V gave up 5 bases and J gave up 4 bases; unmatched junction bases: 7. The CDR3 is CASSTGQGAGANVLTF. The CDR3 nucleotides read TGTGCCAGCAGCACCGGACAGGGTGCCGGGGCCAACGTCCTGACTTTC. Complete variable domain (other parts from reference TRBV11-3 and TRBJ2-6): EAGVVQSPRYKIIEKKQPVAFWCNPISGHNTLYWYLQNLGQGPELLIRYENEEAVDDSQLPKDRFSAERLKGVDSTLKIQPAELGDSAVYLCASSTGQGAGANVLTFGAGSRLTVL.

This clone rates as medium-sized. The gene calls are TRBV7-2 and TRBJ1-1, with D perhaps matching TRBD1 (6 bases). CDR1 and CDR2 (germline): SGHTA, FQGNSA. This CDR3 contains 13 residues. Trimming shortened V by 5 bases and J by 1 base, and 8 bases separated the two germline ends. CDR3: CASSPGQNTEAFF. The CDR3 nucleotides are TGTGCCAGCAGCCCGGGACAGAACACTGAAGCTTTCTTT.

This chain connects TRBV9 to TRBJ2-7, with D uncertain. The CDR3 is 15 residues long. Trimming pared 0 bases from V and 2 bases from J, leaving 12 bases between. Germline-derived CDR1 and CDR2 are SGDLS and YYNGEE. The CDR3 loop is CASSVGGQATYEQYF. The DNA of the CDR3 is TGTGCCAGCAGCGTAGGTGGGCAGGCAACCTACGAGCAGTACTTC.

The chain couples TRBV9 to TRBJ2-3; the D gene is possibly TRBD1 (6 bases). Trimming shortened V by 3 bases and J by 4 bases, and 12 bases separated the two germline ends. Germline V gene lookup returns CDR1 SGDLS and CDR2 YYNGEE. The CDR3 is 14 residues long. CDR3 coding DNA: TGTGCCAGCAGCGGACTACAGGGACCAGATACGCAGTATTTT. Translated: CASSGLQGPDTQYF. The full variable domain, in which reference TRBV9 and TRBJ2-3 provide the parts outside the CDR3, is DSGVTQTPKHLITATGQRVTLRCSPRSGDLSVYWYQQSLDQGLQFLIQYYNGEERAKGNILERFSAQQFPDLHSELNLSSLELGDSALYFCASSGLQGPDTQYFGPGTRLTVL.

The CDR3 reads CASSVPRPGGGTGELFF. In nucleotides, the CDR3 is TGTGCCAGCAGCGTCCCCAGACCGGGAGGAGGAACCGGGGAGCTGTTTTTT. The chain carries TRBV9 and TRBJ2-2, with TRBD2 matching over 7 bases. With V trimmed by 2 bases and J by 5 bases, 12 bases remained unmatched. Germline assignment: CDR1 SGDLS and CDR2 YYNGEE. The CDR3 has 17 amino acids.

About this clone: Other DNA sequences in this sample translate to the same CDR3. This chain joins TRBV5-1 and TRBJ2-7, with 12 positions matching TRBD2. The CDR3 totals 14 residues. Germline V gene sequence: CDR1 SGHRS, CDR2 YFSETQ. V dropped 4 bases and J dropped 3; count of bases not matched to a gene: 2. CDR3 bases: TGCGCCAGCAGCCCGACTAGCGGGGGCTACGAGCAGTACTTC. It codes for CASSPTSGGYEQYF.

Comment on this clone: The sample has other DNA sequences that encode this CDR3 too. The rearrangement links TRBV5-1 to TRBJ1-4; 7 bases agree with TRBD1. Germline values: CDR1 SGHRS, CDR2 YFSETQ. The CDR3 contains 16 residues. J lost 0 bases, V lost 0 bases, and 2 bases had no gene match. CDR3: CASSLEGGATNEKLFF. In DNA, the CDR3 is TGCGCCAGCAGCTTGGAAGGGGGCGCAACTAATGAAAAACTGTTTTTT. Combining the CDR3 with reference TRBV5-1 and TRBJ1-4 gives the whole variable domain KAGVTQTPRYLIKTRGQQVTLSCSPISGHRSVSWYQQTPGQGLQFLFEYFSETQRNKGNFPGRFSGRQFSNSRSEMNVSTLELGDSALYLCASSLEGGATNEKLFFGSGTQLSVL.

This clone has just a few counts. A much larger clone differs by one base, so this may be a read error. The rearrangement links TRBV5-4 to TRBJ2-5; the D is unclear. The V gene's germline CDR1 is SGHNT and CDR2 YYREEE (reference sequence). V was cut by 4 bases and J by 1 base, with 2 bases left in between. This CDR3 has 11 residues. This chain's CDR3 is CASSIQETQYF. In nucleotides, the CDR3 is TGTGCCAGCAGCATCCAAGAGACCCAGTACTTC.

The J gene is TRBJ2-7, the V gene TRBV18; 9 positions agree with TRBD1. Germline trimming cut 3 bases from V and 6 bases from J; bases unmatched to any gene: 6. Germline CDR1 reads KGHSH; CDR2 reads LQKENI. This CDR3 is built from 14 residues. The CDR3 sequence: CASSPPPTGGEQYF. The CDR3 DNA reads as TGTGCCAGCTCACCTCCTCCGACAGGGGGCGAGCAGTACTTC.

The chain has TRBV9 and TRBJ2-1, with D unclear. CDR1 SGDLS and CDR2 YYNGEE come from the germline V gene. The CDR3 length is 13 residues. Trimming removed 3 bases from V and 9 bases from J, with 13 bases in between. The CDR3: CASSAARNTEQFF. CDR3 DNA sequence: TGTGCCAGCAGCGCCGCTAGGAATACTGAGCAGTTCTTC.

The J gene is TRBJ2-2, the V gene TRBV11-3, with D possibly being TRBD1 or TRBD2 (5 bases each). The V gene's germline CDR1 is SGHNT and CDR2 YENEEA. The ends were cut back, 1 base at V and 7 bases at J, with 13 bases in the middle. The CDR3 runs 15 residues. DNA of the CDR3: TGTGCCAGCAGCTTAGGAGGGGCGCTGGGCGGGGAGCTGTTTTTT. Protein product: CASSLGGALGGELFF. The entire variable domain, with the rest obtained from reference TRBV11-3 and TRBJ2-2, is as follows: EAGVVQSPRYKIIEKKQPVAFWCNPISGHNTLYWYLQNLGQGPELLIRYENEEAVDDSQLPKDRFSAERLKGVDSTLKIQPAELGDSAVYLCASSLGGALGGELFFGEGSRLTVL.

The chain couples TRBV19 to TRBJ2-2, with 12 bases lining up with TRBD2. This CDR3 spans 16 amino acids. Germline V lookup: CDR1 LNHDA, CDR2 SQIVND (reference sequence). The V segment lost 3 bases and the J segment 5 bases; nucleotides outside the gene matches: 4. The CDR3 loop reads CASSMVLAGGTGELFF. The CDR3 region has the DNA TGTGCCAGTAGTATGGTACTAGCGGGAGGAACCGGGGAGCTGTTTTTT.

The chain links TRBV9 to TRBJ2-2; D is unclear. The CDR3 has 14 amino acids. Germline CDR1 reads SGDLS; CDR2 reads YYNGEE. Trimming took 4 bases from V and 0 from J, leaving 7 bases between them. The CDR3 here is CASSQVTNTGELFF. The CDR3, as DNA: TGTGCCAGCAGCCAAGTGACGAACACCGGGGAGCTGTTTTTT.

V and J are TRBV28 and TRBJ1-5; TRBD1 agrees at 8 bases. Germline V gene lookup returns CDR1 MDHEN and CDR2 SYDVKM. CDR3 length equals 16 residues. The V gene end was trimmed by 5 bases and the J gene end by 5 bases; junction bases not matched to a gene: 11. CDR3 amino acids: CASSLSGQGAYQPQHF. CDR3 nucleotide sequence: TGTGCCAGCAGTCTTTCGGGGCAGGGGGCTTATCAGCCCCAGCATTTT.

The CDR3 sequence: CASRGIAGSTDTQYF. The CDR3 bases are TGCGCCAGCCGGGGCATAGCGGGAAGCACAGATACGCAGTATTTT. The chain has TRBV5-1 and TRBJ2-3; 8 positions agree with TRBD2. The V gene end was trimmed by 7 bases and the J gene end by 0 bases; junction bases not matched to a gene: 7. This CDR3 has 15 amino acids. CDR1 and CDR2 (germline): SGHRS, YFSETQ.